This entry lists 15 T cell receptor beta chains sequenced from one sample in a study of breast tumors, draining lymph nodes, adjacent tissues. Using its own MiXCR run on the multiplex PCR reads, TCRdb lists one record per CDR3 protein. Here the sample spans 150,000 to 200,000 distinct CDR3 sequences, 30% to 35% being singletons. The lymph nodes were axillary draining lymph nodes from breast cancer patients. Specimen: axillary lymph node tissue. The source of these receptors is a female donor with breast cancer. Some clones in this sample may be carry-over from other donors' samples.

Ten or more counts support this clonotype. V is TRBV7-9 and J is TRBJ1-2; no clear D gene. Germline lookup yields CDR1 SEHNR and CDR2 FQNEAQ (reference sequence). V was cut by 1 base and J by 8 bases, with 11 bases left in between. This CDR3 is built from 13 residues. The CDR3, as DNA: TGTGCCAGCAGCTTAGGGAATGCCCCCGGCTACACCTTC. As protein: CASSLGNAPGYTF.

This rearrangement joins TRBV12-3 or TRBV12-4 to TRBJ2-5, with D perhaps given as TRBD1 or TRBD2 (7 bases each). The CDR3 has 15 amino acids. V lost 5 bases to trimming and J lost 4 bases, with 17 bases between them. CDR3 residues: CASSVMTGRGETQYF. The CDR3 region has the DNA TGTGCCAGCAGTGTAATGACAGGGAGGGGAGAGACCCAGTACTTC.

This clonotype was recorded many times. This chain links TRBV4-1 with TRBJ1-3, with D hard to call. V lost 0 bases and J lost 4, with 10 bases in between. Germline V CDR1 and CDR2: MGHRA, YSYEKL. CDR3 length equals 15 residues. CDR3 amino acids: CASSQESAPGNTIYF. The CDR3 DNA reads TGCGCCAGCAGCCAAGAGTCGGCCCCGGGAAACACCATATATTTT.

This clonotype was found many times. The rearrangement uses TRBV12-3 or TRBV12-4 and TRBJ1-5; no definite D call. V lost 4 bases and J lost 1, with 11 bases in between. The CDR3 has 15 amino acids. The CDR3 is CASSSRGESNQPQHF. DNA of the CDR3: TGTGCCAGCAGTTCCCGGGGTGAAAGCAATCAGCCCCAGCATTTT.

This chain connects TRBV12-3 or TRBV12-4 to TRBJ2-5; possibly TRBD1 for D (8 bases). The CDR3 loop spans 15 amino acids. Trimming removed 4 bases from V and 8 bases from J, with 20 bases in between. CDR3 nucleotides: TGTGCCAGCAGTTATGGACAGGGAGGGTTGTCTACCCAGTACTTC. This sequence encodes CASSYGQGGLSTQYF.

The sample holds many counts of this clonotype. The chain's CDR3 is CASSKWTTRPNEKLFF. DNA for the CDR3: TGTGCCAGCAGTAAGTGGACGACAAGGCCTAATGAAAAACTGTTTTTT. The V and J genes are TRBV6-2 or TRBV6-3 and TRBJ1-4; D call uncertain. CDR3 length: 16 residues. The V and J ends lost 5 bases and 3 bases respectively, with 16 bases between them. Germline V lookup: CDR1 MNHEY, CDR2 SVGEGT.

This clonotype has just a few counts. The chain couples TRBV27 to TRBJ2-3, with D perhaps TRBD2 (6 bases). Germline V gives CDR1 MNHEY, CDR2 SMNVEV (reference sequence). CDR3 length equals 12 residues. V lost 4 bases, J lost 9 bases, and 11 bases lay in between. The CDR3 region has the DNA TGTGCCAGCAGTTCTCAGGCGGGGACGCAGTATTTT. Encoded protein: CASSSQAGTQYF.

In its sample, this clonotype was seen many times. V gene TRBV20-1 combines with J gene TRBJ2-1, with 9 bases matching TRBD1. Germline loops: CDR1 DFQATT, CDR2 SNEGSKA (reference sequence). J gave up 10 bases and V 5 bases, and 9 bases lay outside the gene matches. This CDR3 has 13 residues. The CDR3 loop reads CSAPGQGGSEQFF. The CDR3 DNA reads TGCAGTGCTCCGGGACAGGGAGGGTCGGAGCAGTTCTTC.

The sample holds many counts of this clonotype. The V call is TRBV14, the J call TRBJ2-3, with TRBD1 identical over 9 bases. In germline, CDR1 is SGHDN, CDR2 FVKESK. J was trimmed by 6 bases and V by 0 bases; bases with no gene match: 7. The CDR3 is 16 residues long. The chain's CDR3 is CASSQDYRGRGDTQYF. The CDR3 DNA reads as TGTGCCAGCAGCCAAGACTACAGGGGGCGCGGGGATACGCAGTATTTT.

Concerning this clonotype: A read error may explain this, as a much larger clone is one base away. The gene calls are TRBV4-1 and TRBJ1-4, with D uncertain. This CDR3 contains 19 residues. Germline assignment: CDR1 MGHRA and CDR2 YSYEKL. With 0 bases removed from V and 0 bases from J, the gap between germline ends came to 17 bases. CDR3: CASSQDPQGVRSTNEKLFF. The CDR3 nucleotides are TGCGCCAGCAGCCAAGATCCCCAAGGAGTTCGCTCAACTAATGAAAAACTGTTTTTT.

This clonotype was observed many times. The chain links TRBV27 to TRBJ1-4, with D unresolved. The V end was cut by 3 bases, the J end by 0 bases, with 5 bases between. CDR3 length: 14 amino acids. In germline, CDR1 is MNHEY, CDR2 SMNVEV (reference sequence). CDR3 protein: CASSLRSTNEKLFF. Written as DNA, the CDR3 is TGTGCCAGCAGTTTGAGATCAACTAATGAAAAACTGTTTTTT.

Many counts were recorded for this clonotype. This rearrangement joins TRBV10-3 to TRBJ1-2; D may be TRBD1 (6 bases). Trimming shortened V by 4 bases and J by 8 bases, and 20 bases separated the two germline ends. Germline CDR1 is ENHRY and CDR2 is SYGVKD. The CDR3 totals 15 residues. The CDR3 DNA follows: TGTGCCATCAGTGGGGTCAGGGGAAAGTCAGTCGGCTACACCTTC. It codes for CAISGVRGKSVGYTF.

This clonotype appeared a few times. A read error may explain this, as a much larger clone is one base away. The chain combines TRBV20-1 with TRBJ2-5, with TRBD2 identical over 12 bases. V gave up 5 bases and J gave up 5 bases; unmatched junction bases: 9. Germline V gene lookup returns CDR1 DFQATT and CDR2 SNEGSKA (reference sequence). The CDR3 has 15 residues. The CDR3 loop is CSAGGLAGSAETQYF. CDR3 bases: TGCAGTGCTGGAGGACTAGCGGGGAGCGCGGAGACCCAGTACTTC.

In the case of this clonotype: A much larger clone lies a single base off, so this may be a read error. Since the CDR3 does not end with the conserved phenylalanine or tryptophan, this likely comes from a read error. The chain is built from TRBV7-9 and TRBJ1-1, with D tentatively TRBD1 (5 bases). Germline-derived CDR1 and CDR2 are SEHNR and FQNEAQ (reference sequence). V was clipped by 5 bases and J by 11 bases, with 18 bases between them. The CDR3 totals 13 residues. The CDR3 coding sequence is TGTGCCAGCAGCCGGGATAGCGGGGGTTGGGCTTTCCTT. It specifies CASSRDSGGWAFL.

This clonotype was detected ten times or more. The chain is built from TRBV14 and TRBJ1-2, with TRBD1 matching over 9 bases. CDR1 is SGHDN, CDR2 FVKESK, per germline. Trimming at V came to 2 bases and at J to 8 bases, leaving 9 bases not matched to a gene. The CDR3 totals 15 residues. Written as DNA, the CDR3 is TGTGCCAGCAGCCAAAAGGGACAGGGTCGGTACGGCTACACCTTC. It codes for CASSQKGQGRYGYTF.